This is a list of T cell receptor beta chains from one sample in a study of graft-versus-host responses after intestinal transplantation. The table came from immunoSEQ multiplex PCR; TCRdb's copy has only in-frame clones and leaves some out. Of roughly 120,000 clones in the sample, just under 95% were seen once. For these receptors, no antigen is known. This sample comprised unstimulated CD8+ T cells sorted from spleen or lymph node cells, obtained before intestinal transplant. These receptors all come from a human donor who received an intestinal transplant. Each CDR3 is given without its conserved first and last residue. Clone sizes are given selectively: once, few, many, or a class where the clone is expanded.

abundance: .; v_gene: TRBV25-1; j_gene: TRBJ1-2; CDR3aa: ASSQGVSGYT
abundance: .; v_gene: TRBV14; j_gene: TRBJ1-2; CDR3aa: ASSQNSNYGYT
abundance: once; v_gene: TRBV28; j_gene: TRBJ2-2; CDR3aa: ASIQVGRGQAGELF
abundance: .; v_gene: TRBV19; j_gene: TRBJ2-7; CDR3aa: ASCPTGGPYEQY
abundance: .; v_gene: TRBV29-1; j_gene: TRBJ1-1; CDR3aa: SVEPRPEGTSTEAF
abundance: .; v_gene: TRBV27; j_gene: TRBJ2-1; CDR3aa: ASSLGLAESSYNEQF
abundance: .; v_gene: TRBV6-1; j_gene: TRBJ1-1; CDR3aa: ASSDVLTLGNTEAF
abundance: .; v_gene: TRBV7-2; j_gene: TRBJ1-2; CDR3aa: ASSWGTGIDYGYT
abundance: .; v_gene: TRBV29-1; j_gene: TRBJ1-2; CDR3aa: SVGRIPIYGYT
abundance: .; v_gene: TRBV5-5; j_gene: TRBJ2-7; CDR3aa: ASSLEATISYEQY
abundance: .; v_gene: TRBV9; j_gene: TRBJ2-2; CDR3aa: ASSVGTNTGELF
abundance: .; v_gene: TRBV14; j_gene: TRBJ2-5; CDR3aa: ASSQVVGRATETQY
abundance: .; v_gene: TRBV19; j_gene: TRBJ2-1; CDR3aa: ASSIGSGRTLNEQF
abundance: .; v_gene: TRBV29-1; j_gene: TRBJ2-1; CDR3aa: SVGASGDYNEQF
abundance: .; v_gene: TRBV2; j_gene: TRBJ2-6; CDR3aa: ASSLRDSGANVLT
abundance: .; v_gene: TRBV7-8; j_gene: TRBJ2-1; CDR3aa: ASSRYGNGRVEDEQF
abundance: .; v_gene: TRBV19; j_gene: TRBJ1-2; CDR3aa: ASTASSLRPGGYT
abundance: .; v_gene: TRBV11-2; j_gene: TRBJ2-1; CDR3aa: ASSLANEQF
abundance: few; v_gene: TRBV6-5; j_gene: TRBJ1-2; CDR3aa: ASSYSSHRNYGYT
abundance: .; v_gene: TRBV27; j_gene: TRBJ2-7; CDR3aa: ASTAGTAYEQY
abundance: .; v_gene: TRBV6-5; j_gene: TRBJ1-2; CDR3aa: ASSYSGSVYGYT
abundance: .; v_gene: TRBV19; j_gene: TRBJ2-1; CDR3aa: ASSGGWEEQF
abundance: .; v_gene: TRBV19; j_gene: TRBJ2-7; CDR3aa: ASSAGGYEQY
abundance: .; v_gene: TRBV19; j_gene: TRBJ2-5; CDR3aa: ASRHLDSITETQY
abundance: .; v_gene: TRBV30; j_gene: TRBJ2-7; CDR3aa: AWGTGSHEQY
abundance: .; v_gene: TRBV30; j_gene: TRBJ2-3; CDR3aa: AWSRGGREIDTQY
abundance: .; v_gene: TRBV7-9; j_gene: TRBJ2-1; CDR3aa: ASSPPGADLYNEQF
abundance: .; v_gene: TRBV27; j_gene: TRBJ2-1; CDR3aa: ASSSGPGDNEQF
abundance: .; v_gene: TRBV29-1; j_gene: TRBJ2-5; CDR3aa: SVIPGPGETQY
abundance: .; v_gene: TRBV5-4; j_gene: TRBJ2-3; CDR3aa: ASSSRLAGVDTQY
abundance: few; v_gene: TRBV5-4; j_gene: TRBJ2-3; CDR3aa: ASSITTGSTDTQY
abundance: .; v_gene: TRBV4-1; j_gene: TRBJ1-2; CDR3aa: ASSQVTGEDYGYT
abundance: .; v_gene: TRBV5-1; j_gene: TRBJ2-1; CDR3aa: ASSLVASTWNEQF
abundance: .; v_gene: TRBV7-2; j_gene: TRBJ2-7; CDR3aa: ASSPVTSGYEQY
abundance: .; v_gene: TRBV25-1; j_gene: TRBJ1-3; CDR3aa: ASSDIQGALGNTIY
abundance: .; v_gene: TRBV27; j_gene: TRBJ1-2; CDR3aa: ASSPRGGHGYT
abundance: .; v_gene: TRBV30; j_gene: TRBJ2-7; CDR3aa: AWSVSRVIQY
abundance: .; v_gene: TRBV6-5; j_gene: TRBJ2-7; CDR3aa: ASSDGPPDEQY
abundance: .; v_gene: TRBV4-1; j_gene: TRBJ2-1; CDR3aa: ASALGLAGYNEQF
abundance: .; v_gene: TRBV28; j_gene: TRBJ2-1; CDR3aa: ASSRAGESYNEQF
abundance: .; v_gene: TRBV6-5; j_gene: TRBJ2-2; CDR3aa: ASSYAHPTTGELF
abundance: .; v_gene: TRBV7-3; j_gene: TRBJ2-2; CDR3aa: ASSLTGANTGELF
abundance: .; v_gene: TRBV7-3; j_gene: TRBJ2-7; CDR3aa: ASSLDSYYEQY
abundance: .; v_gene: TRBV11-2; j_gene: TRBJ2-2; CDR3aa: ASSLDSTGEVTGELF
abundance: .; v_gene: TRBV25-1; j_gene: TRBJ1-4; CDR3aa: ASSAAGPINEKLF
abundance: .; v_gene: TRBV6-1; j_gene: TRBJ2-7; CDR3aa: ASANYEQY
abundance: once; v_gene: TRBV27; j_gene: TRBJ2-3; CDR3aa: ASSFVSTDTQY